This passage covers 20 T cell receptor beta chains from one sample sequenced in a study of neurological immune-mediated disorders. TCRdb called the 5' RACE reads again in MiXCR, with one record for every CDR3 protein. The table lists 55,000 to 75,000 distinct CDR3 sequences, 2% to 2.5% of them singletons, with approximately 3% in the top ten. The source material was PBMCs. The receptors were gathered from a man between 45 and 60 years old with multiple sclerosis.

This clonotype appeared many times. The CDR3 DNA reads as TGTGCCAGCAGCTTGGCGACAGGTTACACCGGGGAGCTGTTTTTT. Translating it yields CASSLATGYTGELFF. The chain is built from TRBV5-5 and TRBJ2-2; tentatively, D is TRBD1 (6 bases). Trimming left V 0 bases short and J 3 bases short, with 9 bases between. CDR1 is SGHKS and CDR2 is YYEKEE in the germline V gene (reference sequence). This CDR3 is 15 amino acids long.

This clonotype has a count of ten or more. This chain joins TRBV6-5 and TRBJ1-6; 8 bases match TRBD1. V gave up 6 bases and J gave up 6 bases; unmatched junction bases: 7. CDR3 size: 15 residues. Per germline, CDR1 MNHEY and CDR2 SVGAGI. CDR3 loop: CASRSATGANSPLHF. DNA of the CDR3: TGTGCCAGCAGATCCGCGACAGGGGCTAATTCACCCCTCCACTTT.

The sample holds many counts of this clonotype. The genes are TRBV5-1 and TRBJ2-7, with 8 bases that match TRBD2. The CDR3 length is 15 residues. Germline V lookup: CDR1 SGHRS, CDR2 YFSETQ. With V trimmed by 5 bases and J by 4 bases, 11 bases remained unmatched. The CDR3 DNA reads as TGCGCCAGCAGACCGGGGGGGGGACTGATGTACGAGCAGTACTTC. It codes for CASRPGGGLMYEQYF. Together with reference TRBV5-1 and TRBJ2-7, the CDR3 gives the full variable domain: KAGVTQTPRYLIKTRGQQVTLSCSPISGHRSVSWYQQTPGQGLQFLFEYFSETQRNKGNFPGRFSGRQFSNSRSEMNVSTLELGDSALYLCASRPGGGLMYEQYFGPGTRLTVT.

This clonotype was recorded at least ten times. The chain couples TRBV9 to TRBJ1-2; D call uncertain. V shed 0 bases and J shed 4 bases, with 4 bases lying between them. The germline CDR1 and CDR2 sequences are SGDLS and YYNGEE. The CDR3 runs 12 residues. The CDR3 coding sequence is TGTGCCAGCAGCGTAGTCGGCTATGGCTACACCTTC. This translates into CASSVVGYGYTF.

This clonotype was counted ten times or more. The chain is built from TRBV6-1 and TRBJ2-1; 7 positions agree with TRBD1. CDR3 length: 13 residues. The germline V gene encodes CDR1 MNHNS and CDR2 SASEGT. With 1 base clipped from V and 12 bases from J, the junction kept 6 bases outside the gene matches. CDR3 in DNA: TGTGCCAGCAGTGAAGGACAGGGAACGGCGCAGTTCTTC. Protein product: CASSEGQGTAQFF.

This clonotype was recorded at least ten times. This chain uses TRBV12-3 or TRBV12-4 with TRBJ1-5, with TRBD1 identical over 12 bases. V shed 6 bases and J 6 bases; nucleotides not matched to a gene: 12. The CDR3 has 17 amino acids. Here the CDR3 reads CASSLTSGQGASQPQHF. The CDR3 region has the DNA TGTGCCAGCAGCCTGACTTCGGGACAGGGGGCTAGTCAGCCCCAGCATTTT.

This clonotype came up many times. The chain has TRBV11-2 and TRBJ2-5; a possible D gene is TRBD1 (6 bases). The germline CDR1 and CDR2 sequences are SGHAT and FQNNGV. The CDR3 has 16 residues. V was shortened by 5 bases and J by 1 base, with 17 bases between the two germline ends. CDR3 nucleotides: TGTGCCAGCAGCACAGGCGCAGGGGTCCCCCAAGAGACCCAGTACTTC. This codes for CASSTGAGVPQETQYF.

This clonotype was detected many times. The rearrangement links TRBV5-6 to TRBJ2-1, with no clear D. The CDR3 extends over 12 amino acids. Germline loops: CDR1 SGHDT, CDR2 YYEEEE. V was clipped by 2 bases and J by 5 bases, with 5 bases between them. The CDR3 reads CASSLIHNEQFF. DNA of the CDR3: TGTGCCAGCAGCTTAATACACAATGAGCAGTTCTTC.

In this sample, this clonotype turned up many times. The chain recombines TRBV11-2 with TRBJ2-5, with D perhaps matching TRBD1 (6 bases). The CDR3 runs 16 residues. The germline V gene encodes CDR1 SGHAT and CDR2 FQNNGV. V lost 1 base and J lost 1, with 13 bases in between. CDR3 region: CASSLGDIAVQETQYF. The CDR3 nucleotides are TGTGCCAGCAGCTTAGGGGACATAGCAGTCCAAGAGACCCAGTACTTC.

This clonotype has ten or more counts. This chain links TRBV7-2 with TRBJ2-1; 8 bases fit TRBD2. There are 15 residues in the CDR3. V lost 1 base, J lost 7 bases, and 6 bases stayed unmatched. CDR1 and CDR2 (germline): SGHTA, FQGNSA. The CDR3 DNA follows: TGTGCCAGCAGCTTAGGGACTAGCTGGGGGAATGAGCAGTTCTTC. Protein product: CASSLGTSWGNEQFF.

This clonotype showed up many times. V gene TRBV6-5 combines with J gene TRBJ2-7; 9 positions agree with TRBD1. The germline CDR1 and CDR2 sequences are MNHEY and SVGAGI. The junction had 6 bases not matched to a gene; V was cut back by 6 bases and J by 0 bases. This CDR3 has 15 amino acids. The CDR3 bases are TGTGCCAGCAGCTTTGGACAGGGGAGCTCCTACGAGCAGTACTTC. Its translation: CASSFGQGSSYEQYF.

This clonotype was found many times. The chain uses TRBV6-5 and TRBJ2-7; 8 nucleotides line up with TRBD2. CDR1 and CDR2 (germline): MNHEY, SVGAGI. V shed 6 bases, J shed 3 bases, and the junction held 7 bases outside the gene matches. This CDR3 has 14 residues. The DNA of the CDR3 is TGTGCCAGCAGCTTCGGGGGGGGGTTCTACGAGCAGTACTTC. This gives the protein CASSFGGGFYEQYF.

This clonotype was detected many times. The chain links TRBV29-1 to TRBJ2-7; possibly TRBD1 or TRBD2 for D (5 bases each). The germline gives CDR1 SQVTM, CDR2 ANQGSEA. V was trimmed by 7 bases and J by 0 bases, leaving 19 bases between them. There are 15 residues in the CDR3. CDR3 nucleotides: TGCAGCGGAGTCCGGGACGGCCGCGGCTCCTACGAGCAGTACTTC. It codes for CSGVRDGRGSYEQYF.

This clonotype has a count of ten or more. The chain employs TRBV18 and TRBJ1-2; D perhaps matches TRBD1 (6 bases). The CDR3 has 14 residues. From germline, CDR1 is KGHSH and CDR2 LQKENI. V lost 3 bases and J 5 bases, leaving 13 bases between the germline ends. The CDR3 region is CASSPSQGPYGYTF. The CDR3, as DNA: TGTGCCAGCTCACCGTCACAGGGACCTTATGGCTACACCTTC.

This clonotype has at least ten counts. The chain joins TRBV7-2 to TRBJ2-5; D is unclear. CDR3 length equals 14 residues. Germline values: CDR1 SGHTA, CDR2 FQGNSA. Trimming shortened V by 2 bases and J by 1 base, and 8 bases separated the two germline ends. The CDR3 region is CASSLRMGQETQYF. CDR3 DNA: TGTGCCAGCAGCTTACGCATGGGCCAAGAGACCCAGTACTTC. The full variable domain, rest sourced from reference TRBV7-2 and TRBJ2-5, is GAGVSQSPSNKVTEKGKDVELRCDPISGHTALYWYRQSLGQGLEFLIYFQGNSAPDKSGLPSDRFSAERTGGSVSTLTIQRTQQEDSAVYLCASSLRMGQETQYFGPGTRLLVL.

Ten or more counts support this clonotype. J is TRBJ2-5 and V is TRBV7-9; unclear D gene. V lost 6 bases to trimming and J lost 5 bases, with 10 bases between them. CDR1 is SEHNR and CDR2 is FQNEAQ in the germline V gene (reference sequence). The CDR3 has 12 residues. CDR3 coding DNA: TGTGCCAGCAGTACCACCGTTGAGACCCAGTACTTC. Protein sequence: CASSTTVETQYF.

This clonotype was found many times. The CDR3 DNA sequence: TGCAGCGTTGAGGCTAGCGGTCCCAGCAATGAGCAGTTCTTC. Residues: CSVEASGPSNEQFF. This rearrangement joins TRBV29-1 to TRBJ2-1; the match to TRBD2 covers 7 bases. Trimming took 3 bases from V and 6 from J; bases not matched to a gene: 8. This CDR3 contains 14 residues. CDR1 is SQVTM and CDR2 is ANQGSEA in the germline V gene.

This clonotype has at least ten counts. V and J are TRBV5-1 and TRBJ2-3; 8 positions match TRBD2. The junction had 10 bases not matched to a gene; V was cut back by 4 bases and J by 0 bases. CDR3 length: 17 residues. Germline values: CDR1 SGHRS, CDR2 YFSETQ. CDR3 amino acids: CASSPTGLAGSTDTQYF. In DNA, the CDR3 is TGCGCCAGCAGCCCGACAGGACTAGCTGGAAGCACAGATACGCAGTATTTT.

In its sample, this clonotype was seen many times. The chain couples TRBV12-3 or TRBV12-4 to TRBJ1-5; D is unresolved. V lost 3 bases and J 6 bases, leaving 9 bases between the germline ends. The CDR3 runs to 13 residues. The CDR3 DNA follows: TGTGCCAGCAGTTTTCATGATTCTCAGCCCCAGCATTTT. This gives the protein CASSFHDSQPQHF.

This clonotype appeared many times. This sequence joins TRBV6-2 or TRBV6-3 and TRBJ1-5; D is unresolved. This CDR3 contains 14 residues. V lost 6 bases to trimming and J lost 3 bases, with 12 bases between them. Germline lookup yields CDR1 MNHEY and CDR2 SVGEGT. This CDR3 is CASRRTDSNQPQHF. CDR3 nucleotides: TGTGCCAGCAGAAGGACGGATTCCAATCAGCCCCAGCATTTT.